What follows describes a single T cell receptor (beta chain). Antigen: not known. The cohort excluded patients with autoimmune disease history or systemic immunosuppression. The data are from a study of OX40 agonist ivuxolimab in advanced cancers. For the study at large: Every 2 weeks, patients got intravenous ivuxolimab at one of six dose levels (0.01-10 mg/kg). Study-level findings and limits: Relative to CD4+ cells, CD8+ T cells on average had more expanded clones. Among the nonresponders, some also had low normalized T-cell clonal expansion.

TCRdb's copy holds only in-frame clones and misses some; the assay was immunoSEQ multiplex PCR. The sample lists 49,000 or so clones; 80% to 90% were seen once. This CDR3 is built from 11 residues. Germline V gene sequence: CDR1 DFQATT, CDR2 SNEGSKA (reference sequence). The V segment lost 4 bases and the J segment 10 bases; nucleotides outside the gene matches: 1. The starting material was CD4+ or CD8+ T cells sorted from blood, obtained in a trial of the OX40 agonist ivuxolimab. This sequence joins TRBV20-1 and TRBJ1-4; 9 bases line up with TRBD1. This sequence was found in an adult with an advanced solid tumor such as melanoma, head and neck, liver or kidney cancer. CDR3 nucleotides: TGCAGTGCTACGGGACAGGGAAAACTGTTTTTT. Its translation is CSATGQGKLFF.